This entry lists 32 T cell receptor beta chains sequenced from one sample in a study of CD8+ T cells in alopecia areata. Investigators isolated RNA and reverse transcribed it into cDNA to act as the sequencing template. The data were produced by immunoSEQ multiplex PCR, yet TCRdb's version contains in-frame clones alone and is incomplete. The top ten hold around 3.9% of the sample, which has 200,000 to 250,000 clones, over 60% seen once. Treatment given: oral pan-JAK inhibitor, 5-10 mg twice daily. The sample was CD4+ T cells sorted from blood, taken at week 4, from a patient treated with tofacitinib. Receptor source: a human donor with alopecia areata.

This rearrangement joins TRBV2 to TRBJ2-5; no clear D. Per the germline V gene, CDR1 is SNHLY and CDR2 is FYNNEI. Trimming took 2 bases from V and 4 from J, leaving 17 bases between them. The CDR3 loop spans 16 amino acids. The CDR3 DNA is TGTGCCAGCAGTGAATCTGGCTTTGGGGTTTTAGAGACCCAGTACTTC. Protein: CASSESGFGVLETQYF.

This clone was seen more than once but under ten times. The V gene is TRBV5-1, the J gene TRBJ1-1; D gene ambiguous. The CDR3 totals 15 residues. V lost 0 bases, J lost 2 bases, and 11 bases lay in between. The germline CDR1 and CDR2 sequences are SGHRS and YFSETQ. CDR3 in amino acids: CASSLAEALNTEAFF. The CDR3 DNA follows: TGCGCCAGCAGCTTGGCCGAGGCGCTAAACACTGAAGCTTTCTTT. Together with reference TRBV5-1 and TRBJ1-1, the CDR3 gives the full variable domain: KAGVTQTPRYLIKTRGQQVTLSCSPISGHRSVSWYQQTPGQGLQFLFEYFSETQRNKGNFPGRFSGRQFSNSRSEMNVSTLELGDSALYLCASSLAEALNTEAFFGQGTRLTVV.

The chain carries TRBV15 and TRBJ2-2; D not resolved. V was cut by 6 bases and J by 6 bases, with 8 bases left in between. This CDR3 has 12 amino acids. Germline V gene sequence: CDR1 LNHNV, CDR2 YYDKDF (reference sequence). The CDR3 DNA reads TGTGCCACCAGTCTACACCCCGGGGAGCTGTTTTTT. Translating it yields CATSLHPGELFF. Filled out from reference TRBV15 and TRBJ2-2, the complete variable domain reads DAMVIQNPRYQVTQFGKPVTLSCSQTLNHNVMYWYQQKSSQAPKLLFHYYDKDFNNEADTPDNFQSRRPNTSFCFLDIRSPGLGDTAMYLCATSLHPGELFFGEGSRLTVL.

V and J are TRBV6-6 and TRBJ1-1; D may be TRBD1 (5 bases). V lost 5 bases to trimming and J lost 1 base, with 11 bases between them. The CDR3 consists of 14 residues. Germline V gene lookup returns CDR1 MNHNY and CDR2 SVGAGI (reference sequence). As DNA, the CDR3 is TGTGCCAGCAGTCCCACGGGGGGGAACACTGAAGCTTTCTTT. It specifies CASSPTGGNTEAFF.

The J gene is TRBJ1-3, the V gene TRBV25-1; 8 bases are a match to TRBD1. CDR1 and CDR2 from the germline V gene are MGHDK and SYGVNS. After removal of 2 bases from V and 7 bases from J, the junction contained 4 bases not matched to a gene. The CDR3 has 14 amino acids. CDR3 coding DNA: TGTGCCAGCAGTGAAACGGGACAGGCCAACACCATATATTTT. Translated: CASSETGQANTIYF.

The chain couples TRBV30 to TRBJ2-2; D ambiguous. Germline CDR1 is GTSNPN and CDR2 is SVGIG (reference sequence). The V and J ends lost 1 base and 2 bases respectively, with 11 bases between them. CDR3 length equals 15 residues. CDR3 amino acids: CAWSARVLNTGELFF. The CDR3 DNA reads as TGTGCCTGGAGTGCCCGGGTCCTTAACACCGGGGAGCTGTTTTTT.

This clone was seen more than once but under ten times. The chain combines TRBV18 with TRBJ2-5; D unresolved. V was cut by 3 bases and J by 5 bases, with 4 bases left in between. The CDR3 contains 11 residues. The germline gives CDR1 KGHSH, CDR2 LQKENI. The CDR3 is CASSPMETQYF. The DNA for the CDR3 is TGTGCCAGCTCACCGATGGAGACCCAGTACTTC.

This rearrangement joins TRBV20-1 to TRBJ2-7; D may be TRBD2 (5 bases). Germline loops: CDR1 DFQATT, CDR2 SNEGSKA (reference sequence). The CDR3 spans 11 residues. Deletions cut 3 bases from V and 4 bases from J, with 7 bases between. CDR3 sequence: CSARGVYEQYF. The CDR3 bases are TGCAGTGCTAGGGGAGTATACGAGCAGTACTTC.

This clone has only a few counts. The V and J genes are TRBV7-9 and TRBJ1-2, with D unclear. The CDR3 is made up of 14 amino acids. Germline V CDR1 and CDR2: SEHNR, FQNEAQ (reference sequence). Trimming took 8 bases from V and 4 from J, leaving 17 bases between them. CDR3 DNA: TGTGCCAGCTCCCCCGGGGAATTGGGCTATGGCTACACCTTC. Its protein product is CASSPGELGYGYTF.

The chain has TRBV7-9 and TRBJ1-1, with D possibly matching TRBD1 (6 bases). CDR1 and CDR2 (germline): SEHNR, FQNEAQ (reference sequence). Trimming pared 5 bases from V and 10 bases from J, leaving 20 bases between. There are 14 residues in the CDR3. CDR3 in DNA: TGTGCCAGCAGCCCAGCCGAGGGGGGGATCCCAGCTTTCTTT. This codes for CASSPAEGGIPAFF.

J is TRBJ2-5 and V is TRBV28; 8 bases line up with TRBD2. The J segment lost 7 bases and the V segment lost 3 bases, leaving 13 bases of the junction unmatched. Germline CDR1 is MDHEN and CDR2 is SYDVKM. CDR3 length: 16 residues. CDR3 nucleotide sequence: TGTGCCAGCAGTTTCGTGGGACTAGTGGGGACCGGGACCCAGTACTTC. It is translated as CASSFVGLVGTGTQYF.

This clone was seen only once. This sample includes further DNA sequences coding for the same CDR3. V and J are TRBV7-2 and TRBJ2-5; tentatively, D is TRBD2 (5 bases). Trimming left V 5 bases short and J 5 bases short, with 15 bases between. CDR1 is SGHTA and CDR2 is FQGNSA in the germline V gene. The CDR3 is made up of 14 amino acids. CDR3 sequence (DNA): TGTGCCAGCAGCCTAAGCGGATCCAGGGAGACCCAGTACTTC. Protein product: CASSLSGSRETQYF.

CDR3: CASSQDEGLNQPQHF. CDR3 nucleotide sequence: TGTGCCAGCAGCCAAGATGAGGGTCTCAATCAGCCCCAGCATTTT. V and J are TRBV4-2 and TRBJ1-5; D is unresolved. Trimming cost V 0 bases and J 3 bases, with 9 bases left between them. Germline V gives CDR1 LGHNA, CDR2 YNFKEQ. The CDR3 spans 15 residues.

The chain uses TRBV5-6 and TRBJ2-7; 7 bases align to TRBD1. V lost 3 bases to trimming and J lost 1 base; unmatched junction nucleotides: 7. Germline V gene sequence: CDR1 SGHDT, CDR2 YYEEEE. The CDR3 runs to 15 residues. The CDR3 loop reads CASSSPRQGSYEQYF. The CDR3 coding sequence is TGTGCCAGCAGCTCCCCAAGACAGGGTTCCTACGAGCAGTACTTC.

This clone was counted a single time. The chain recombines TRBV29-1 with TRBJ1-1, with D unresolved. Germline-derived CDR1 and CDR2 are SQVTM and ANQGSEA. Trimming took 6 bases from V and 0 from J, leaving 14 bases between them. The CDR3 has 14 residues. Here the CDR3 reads CSVFRNFLNTEAFF. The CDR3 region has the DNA TGCAGCGTATTCAGAAATTTTTTGAACACTGAAGCTTTCTTT. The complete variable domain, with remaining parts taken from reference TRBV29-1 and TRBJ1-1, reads SAVISQKPSRDICQRGTSLTIQCQVDSQVTMMFWYRQQPGQSLTLIATANQGSEATYESGFVIDKFPISRPNLTFSTLTVSNMSPEDSSIYLCSVFRNFLNTEAFFGQGTRLTVV.

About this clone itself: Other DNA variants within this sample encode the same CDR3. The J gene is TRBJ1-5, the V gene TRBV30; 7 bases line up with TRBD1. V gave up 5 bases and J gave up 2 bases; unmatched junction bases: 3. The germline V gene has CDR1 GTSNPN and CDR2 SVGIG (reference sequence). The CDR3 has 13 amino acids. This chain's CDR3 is CAWGGQGNQPQHF. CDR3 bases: TGTGCCTGGGGCGGACAGGGCAATCAGCCCCAGCATTTT.

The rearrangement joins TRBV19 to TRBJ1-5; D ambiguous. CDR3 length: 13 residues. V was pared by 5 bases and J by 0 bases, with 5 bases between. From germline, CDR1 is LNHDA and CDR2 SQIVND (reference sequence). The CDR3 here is CASSSRSNQPQHF. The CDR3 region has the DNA TGTGCCAGTAGTTCCCGTAGCAATCAGCCCCAGCATTTT. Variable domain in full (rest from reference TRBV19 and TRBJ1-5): DGGITQSPKYLFRKEGQNVTLSCEQNLNHDAMYWYRQDPGQGLRLIYYSQIVNDFQKGDIAEGYSVSREKKESFPLTVTSAQKNPTAFYLCASSSRSNQPQHFGDGTRLSIL.

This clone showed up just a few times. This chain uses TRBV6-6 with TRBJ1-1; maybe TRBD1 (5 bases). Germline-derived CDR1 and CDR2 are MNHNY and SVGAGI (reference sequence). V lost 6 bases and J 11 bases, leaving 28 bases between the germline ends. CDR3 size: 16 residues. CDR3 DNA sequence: TGTGCCAGCAGCCTGACTGGGTCTGGAGGGGATTTGGCCGCTTTCTTT. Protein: CASSLTGSGGDLAAFF.

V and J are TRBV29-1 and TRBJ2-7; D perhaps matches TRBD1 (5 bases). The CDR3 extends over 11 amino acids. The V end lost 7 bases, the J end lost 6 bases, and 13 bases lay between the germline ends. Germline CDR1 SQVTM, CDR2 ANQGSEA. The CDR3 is CSAGWTAEQYF. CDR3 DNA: TGCAGCGCAGGGTGGACGGCCGAGCAGTACTTC.

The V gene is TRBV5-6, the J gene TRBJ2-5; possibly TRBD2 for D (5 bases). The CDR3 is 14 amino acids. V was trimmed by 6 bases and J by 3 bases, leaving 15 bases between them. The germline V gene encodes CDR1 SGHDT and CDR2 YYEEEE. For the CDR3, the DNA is TGTGCCAGCACCCTTGGACTCCTCAAAGAGACCCAGTACTTC. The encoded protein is CASTLGLLKETQYF.

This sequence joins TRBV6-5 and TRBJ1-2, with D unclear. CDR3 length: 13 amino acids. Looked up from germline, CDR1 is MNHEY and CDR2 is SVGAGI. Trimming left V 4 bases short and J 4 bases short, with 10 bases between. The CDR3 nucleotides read TGTGCCAGCAGTTCCGGTAGGGCCTATGGCTACACCTTC. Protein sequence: CASSSGRAYGYTF.

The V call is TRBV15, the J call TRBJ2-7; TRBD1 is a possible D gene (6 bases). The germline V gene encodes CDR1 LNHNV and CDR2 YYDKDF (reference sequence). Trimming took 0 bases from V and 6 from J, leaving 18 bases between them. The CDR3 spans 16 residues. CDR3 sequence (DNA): TGTGCCACCAGCAGAGATTTAGGACAGTGGTCGGTCGAGCAGTACTTC. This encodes CATSRDLGQWSVEQYF.

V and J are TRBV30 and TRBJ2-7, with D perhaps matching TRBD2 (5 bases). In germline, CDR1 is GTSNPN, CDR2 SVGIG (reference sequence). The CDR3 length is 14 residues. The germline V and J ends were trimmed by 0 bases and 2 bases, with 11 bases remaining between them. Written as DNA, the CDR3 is TGTGCCTGGAGTGTACGTGGACTGACCTACGAGCAGTACTTC. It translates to CAWSVRGLTYEQYF.

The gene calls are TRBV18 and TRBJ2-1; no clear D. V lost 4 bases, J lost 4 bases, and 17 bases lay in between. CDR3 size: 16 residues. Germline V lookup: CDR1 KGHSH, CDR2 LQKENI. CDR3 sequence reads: CASSQRHNAGYNEQFF. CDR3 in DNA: TGTGCCAGCTCACAGAGACACAATGCTGGGTACAATGAGCAGTTCTTC. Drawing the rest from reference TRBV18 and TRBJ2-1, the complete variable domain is NAGVMQNPRHLVRRRGQEARLRCSPMKGHSHVYWYRQLPEEGLKFMVYLQKENIIDESGMPKERFSAEFPKEGPSILRIQQVVRGDSAAYFCASSQRHNAGYNEQFFGPGTRLTVL.

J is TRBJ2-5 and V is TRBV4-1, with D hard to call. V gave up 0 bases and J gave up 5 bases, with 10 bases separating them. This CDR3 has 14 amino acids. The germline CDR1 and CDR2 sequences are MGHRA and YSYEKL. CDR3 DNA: TGCGCCAGCAGCCAAGATTTGGGCACCGAGACCCAGTACTTC. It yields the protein CASSQDLGTETQYF.

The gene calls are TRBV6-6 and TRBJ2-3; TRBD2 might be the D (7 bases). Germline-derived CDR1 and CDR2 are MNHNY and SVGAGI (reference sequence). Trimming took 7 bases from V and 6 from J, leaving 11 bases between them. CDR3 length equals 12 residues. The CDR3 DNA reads TGTGCCAGCAAGGGGGGGAGGGATACGCAGTATTTT. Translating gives CASKGGRDTQYF.

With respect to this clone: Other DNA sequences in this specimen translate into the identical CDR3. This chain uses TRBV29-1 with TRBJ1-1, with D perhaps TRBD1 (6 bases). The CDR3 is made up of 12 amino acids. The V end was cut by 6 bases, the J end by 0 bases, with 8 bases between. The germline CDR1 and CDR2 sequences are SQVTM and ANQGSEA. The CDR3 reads CSVGQLNTEAFF. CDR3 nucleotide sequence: TGCAGCGTAGGACAGCTGAACACTGAAGCTTTCTTT.

CDR3 region: CASSPTSGGQGDTQYF. CDR3 nucleotide sequence: TGCGCCAGCAGCCCCACTAGCGGGGGGCAGGGAGATACGCAGTATTTT. The V and J genes are TRBV5-1 and TRBJ2-3, with 12 bases aligning to TRBD2. Germline assignment: CDR1 SGHRS and CDR2 YFSETQ. Losses at the gene ends were 4 bases for V and 5 bases for J; bases not matched to a gene: 8. The length of the CDR3 is 16 residues.

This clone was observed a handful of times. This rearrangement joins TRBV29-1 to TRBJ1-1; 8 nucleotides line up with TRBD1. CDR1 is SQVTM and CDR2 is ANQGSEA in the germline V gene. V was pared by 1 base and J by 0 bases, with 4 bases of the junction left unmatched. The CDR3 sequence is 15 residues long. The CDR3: CSVEVQGEMNTEAFF. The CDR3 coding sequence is TGCAGCGTTGAAGTACAGGGGGAGATGAACACTGAAGCTTTCTTT.

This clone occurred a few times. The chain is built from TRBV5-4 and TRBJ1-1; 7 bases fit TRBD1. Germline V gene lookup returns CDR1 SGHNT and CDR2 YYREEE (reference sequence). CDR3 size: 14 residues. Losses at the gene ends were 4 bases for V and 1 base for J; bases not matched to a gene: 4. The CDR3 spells CASSPSGGNTEAFF. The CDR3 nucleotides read TGTGCCAGCAGCCCGTCAGGGGGGAACACTGAAGCTTTCTTT. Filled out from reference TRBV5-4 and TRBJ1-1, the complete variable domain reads ETGVTQSPTHLIKTRGQQVTLRCSSQSGHNTVSWYQQALGQGPQFIFQYYREEENGRGNFPPRFSGLQFPNYSSELNVNALELDDSALYLCASSPSGGNTEAFFGQGTRLTVV.

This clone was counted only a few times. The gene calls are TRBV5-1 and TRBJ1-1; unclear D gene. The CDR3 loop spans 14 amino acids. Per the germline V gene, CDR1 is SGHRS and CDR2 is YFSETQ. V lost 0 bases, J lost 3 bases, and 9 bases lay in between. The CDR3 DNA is TGCGCCAGCAGCTTGGATTCCGGGGACACTGAAGCTTTCTTT. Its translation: CASSLDSGDTEAFF.

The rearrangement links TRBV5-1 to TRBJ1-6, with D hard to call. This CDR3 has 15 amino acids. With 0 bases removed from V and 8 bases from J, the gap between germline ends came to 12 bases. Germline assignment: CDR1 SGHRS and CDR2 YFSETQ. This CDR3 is CASSLEGPGDSPLHF. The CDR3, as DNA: TGCGCCAGCAGCTTGGAAGGCCCGGGCGATTCACCCCTCCACTTT.